This TCR beta chain was recorded in a study of human T cells and chemical hapten exposure. On the study more broadly: Alopecia areata, totalis or universalis affected patients, mainly female.

Germline CDR1 reads LGHDT; CDR2 reads YNNKEL (reference sequence). The CDR3 length is 15 residues. Findings of the study overall: TCRs above 1 in 1000 frequency stayed constant with DPC sensitization.

A word on this clonotype: As yet, its antigen is unknown. Mismatch with germline at one junction end may stem from a read error.

TCRdb reprocessed the RACE reads with MiXCR, giving one entry per CDR3 protein. The sample has some 350,000 distinct CDR3 sequences; about 6% are singletons. Time point meaning: patch test 2, 6 weeks after DPC sensitization. As for treatment: therapeutic diphenylcyclopropenone sensitization with weekly scalp DPC. The source of this sequence is a woman aged 18-29 years with alopecia areata. Some clones in this sample may be carry-over from other donors' samples. The specimen was whole blood, collected in connection with sensitization to the hapten diphenylcyclopropenone (DPC). The rearrangement links TRBV3-1 to TRBJ1-2; tentatively, D is TRBD1 (6 bases). CDR3 protein: CASSPHLDSPYGYAF. In DNA form, the CDR3 reads TGTGCCAGCAGCCCGCATCTGGACAGCCCCTATGGCTACGCCTTC.